The 18 T cell receptor beta chains in this list originate from one sample, sequenced in a study of siplizumab effects on memory and regulatory T cells. Sequenced by immunoSEQ multiplex PCR; TCRdb stores in-frame clones only, minus some. Among 100,000 or so clones listed, under 95% were seen once. The sequenced sample was Tregs sorted from blood. Receptor source: a human donor in good health.

This clone was seen only a few times. The chain joins TRBV18 to TRBJ1-3, with TRBD1 matching over 7 bases. Germline V gene data show CDR1 as KGHSH and CDR2 as LQKENI. The J segment lost 4 bases and the V segment lost 5 bases, leaving 8 bases of the junction unmatched. The CDR3 is 15 amino acids. The DNA for the CDR3 is TGTGCCAGCTCAATGGGGACAGTAGGAGGAAACACCATATATTTT. Its translation is CASSMGTVGGNTIYF.

The genes are TRBV5-1 and TRBJ2-7, with 7 bases lining up with TRBD1. In germline, CDR1 is SGHRS, CDR2 YFSETQ. The CDR3 covers 15 residues. The V gene end was trimmed by 4 bases and the J gene end by 3 bases; junction bases not matched to a gene: 10. CDR3 DNA sequence: TGCGCCAGCAGCACGGGGCAGGCAGGGGGCTACGAGCAGTACTTC. Translating it yields CASSTGQAGGYEQYF.

This chain connects TRBV11-1 to TRBJ2-1; TRBD1 aligns across 7 bases. V was pared by 3 bases and J by 14 bases, with 4 bases of the junction left unmatched. Germline V gives CDR1 SGHAT, CDR2 FQDESV (reference sequence). The CDR3 contains 11 residues. The CDR3 loop is CASSFRGGKFF. For the CDR3, the DNA is TGTGCCAGCAGCTTTCGAGGGGGCAAGTTCTTC.

V is TRBV18 and J is TRBJ2-3, with 8 bases matching TRBD2. V dropped 2 bases and J dropped 3; count of bases not matched to a gene: 10. This CDR3 has 17 amino acids. From germline, CDR1 is KGHSH and CDR2 LQKENI. In nucleotides, the CDR3 is TGTGCCAGCTCACCAATTAGAGCGGGAGCGGGTACAGATACGCAGTATTTT. Translation: CASSPIRAGAGTDTQYF. Drawing the rest from reference TRBV18 and TRBJ2-3, the complete variable domain is NAGVMQNPRHLVRRRGQEARLRCSPMKGHSHVYWYRQLPEEGLKFMVYLQKENIIDESGMPKERFSAEFPKEGPSILRIQQVVRGDSAAYFCASSPIRAGAGTDTQYFGPGTRLTVL.

The chain couples TRBV7-2 to TRBJ2-1, with unresolved D. The germline CDR1 and CDR2 sequences are SGHTA and FQGNSA. This CDR3 has 15 residues. V was cut by 5 bases and J by 2 bases, with 13 bases left in between. The CDR3 DNA is TGTGCCAGCAGCCTCGAGGCTGCAGCCTACAATGAGCAGTTCTTC. It translates to CASSLEAAAYNEQFF.

The table lists this clone with a count of one. This chain joins TRBV4-2 and TRBJ1-3; D is possibly TRBD1 (5 bases). This CDR3 has 17 residues. With 0 bases removed from V and 2 bases from J, the gap between germline ends came to 14 bases. Per germline, CDR1 LGHNA and CDR2 YNFKEQ. CDR3 sequence (DNA): TGTGCCAGCAGCCAAGACGCAGGGAGTGGTACTGGAAACACCATATATTTT. Its translation: CASSQDAGSGTGNTIYF.

V and J are TRBV4-1 and TRBJ1-5, with D unclear. The CDR3 is made up of 17 amino acids. V gave up 0 bases and J gave up 2 bases, with 14 bases separating them. CDR1 and CDR2 from the germline V gene are MGHRA and YSYEKL. CDR3 loop: CASSQDRVRLGNQPQHF. The CDR3 bases are TGCGCCAGCAGCCAAGATCGCGTCAGGTTGGGCAATCAGCCCCAGCATTTT.

The chain uses TRBV5-6 and TRBJ1-1; the match to TRBD1 covers 8 bases. V gave up 2 bases and J gave up 4 bases; unmatched junction bases: 7. The length of the CDR3 is 15 residues. Germline CDR1 is SGHDT and CDR2 is YYEEEE. The CDR3: CASSFGDRRVTEAFF. In nucleotides, the CDR3 is TGTGCCAGCAGCTTTGGGGACAGGAGGGTCACTGAAGCTTTCTTT.

This chain joins TRBV11-2 and TRBJ2-3, with no clear D. Germline CDR1 SGHAT, CDR2 FQNNGV. There are 13 residues in the CDR3. Trimming pared 4 bases from V and 5 bases from J, leaving 10 bases between. The CDR3 here is CASSYAAEDTQYF. The CDR3 nucleotides are TGTGCCAGCAGCTACGCCGCAGAAGATACGCAGTATTTT.

The V call is TRBV5-1, the J call TRBJ1-4; D call uncertain. Per germline, CDR1 SGHRS and CDR2 YFSETQ. V lost 0 bases and J lost 8, with 8 bases in between. The CDR3 totals 13 residues. The CDR3 region is CASSLVIGEKLFF. The DNA of the CDR3 is TGCGCCAGCAGCTTGGTCATCGGGGAAAAACTGTTTTTT.

V is TRBV30 and J is TRBJ2-2, with D possibly TRBD2 on 5 matching bases. This CDR3 spans 15 amino acids. V was clipped by 4 bases and J by 0 bases, with 12 bases between them. CDR1 is GTSNPN and CDR2 is SVGIG in the germline V gene (reference sequence). The CDR3 protein is CAWTPKEANTGELFF. The CDR3, as DNA: TGTGCCTGGACACCGAAGGAGGCGAACACCGGGGAGCTGTTTTTT.

This chain joins TRBV19 and TRBJ2-1; TRBD1 might be the D (5 bases). Germline loops: CDR1 LNHDA, CDR2 SQIVND (reference sequence). This CDR3 is 14 amino acids long. V was trimmed by 2 bases and J by 6 bases, leaving 11 bases between them. The CDR3 protein is CASSIWNRINEQFF. CDR3 bases: TGTGCCAGTAGTATATGGAACAGGATCAATGAGCAGTTCTTC.

The V and J genes are TRBV2 and TRBJ2-1; D is possibly TRBD2 (5 bases). Looked up from germline, CDR1 is SNHLY and CDR2 is FYNNEI. V was clipped by 6 bases and J by 3 bases, with 15 bases between them. The CDR3 consists of 15 residues. CDR3 loop: CASSPGLVDYNEQFF. CDR3 coding DNA: TGTGCCAGCAGCCCCGGACTGGTAGACTACAATGAGCAGTTCTTC.

The chain employs TRBV19 and TRBJ2-1, with D tentatively TRBD2 (6 bases). CDR1 and CDR2 from the germline V gene are LNHDA and SQIVND (reference sequence). V was trimmed by 5 bases and J by 8 bases, leaving 13 bases between them. The CDR3 length is 13 residues. The CDR3: CASSETSIHEQFF. CDR3 DNA: TGTGCCAGTAGTGAGACTAGTATCCATGAGCAGTTCTTC.

The chain combines TRBV29-1 with TRBJ2-7; 14 bases are shared with TRBD2. The CDR3 runs to 16 residues. Trimming took 4 bases from V and 2 from J; bases not matched to a gene: 7. In germline, CDR1 is SQVTM, CDR2 ANQGSEA. CDR3 amino acids: CSVGGLAGGRTYEQYF. The CDR3 bases are TGCAGCGTTGGCGGACTAGCGGGAGGTCGGACCTACGAGCAGTACTTC.

The chain has TRBV7-8 and TRBJ2-7; D might be TRBD2 (6 bases). CDR3 length: 15 residues. Trimming took off 3 bases at V and 2 bases at J, with 14 bases between the two ends. CDR1 and CDR2 from the germline V gene are SGHVS and FQNEAQ. In nucleotides, the CDR3 is TGTGCCAGCAGCTTCCGGAGGGCCTTTCCCTACGAGCAGTACTTC. This encodes CASSFRRAFPYEQYF. The whole variable domain, filled in from reference TRBV7-8 and TRBJ2-7, reads GAGVSQSPRYKVAKRGQDVALRCDPISGHVSLFWYQQALGQGPEFLTYFQNEAQLDKSGLPSDRFFAERPEGSVSTLKIQRTQQEDSAVYLCASSFRRAFPYEQYFGPGTRLTVT.

This rearrangement joins TRBV5-1 to TRBJ2-7; 8 bases fit TRBD2. Per the germline V gene, CDR1 is SGHRS and CDR2 is YFSETQ. The CDR3 length is 17 residues. The J segment lost 4 bases and the V segment lost 0 bases, leaving 12 bases of the junction unmatched. CDR3 protein: CASSLVLGAGVTYEQYF. The CDR3 bases are TGCGCCAGCAGCTTGGTCTTAGGAGCGGGAGTGACGTACGAGCAGTACTTC.

This clone appeared once. The chain carries TRBV4-1 and TRBJ1-1; the D is unclear. V was shortened by 1 base and J by 1 base, with 7 bases between the two germline ends. CDR1 MGHRA and CDR2 YSYEKL come from the germline V gene. This CDR3 region has 14 residues. The CDR3 sequence is CASSQGSRNTEAFF. For the CDR3, the DNA is TGCGCCAGCAGCCAAGGGTCCAGGAACACTGAAGCTTTCTTT.